The rows below give T cell receptor beta chains drawn from one sample of a study of shared clonotypes between healthy human individuals. Profiled with immunoSEQ multiplex PCR; TCRdb holds only in-frame clones, not every one. Of hundreds of thousands of clones listed, around 96% are singletons. Sequencing used naive CD8+ T cells sorted from blood. These receptors were obtained from a woman in her 30s in good health. CDR3s include the opening cysteine and the closing phenylalanine or tryptophan. A D gene is named only where the DNA matches it firmly. Where a row states a size, it is once, few, many or the class of an expanded clone; other rows omit it.

v_gene	d_gene	j_gene	len	abundance	CDR3nt	CDR3aa
TRBV7-2	TRBD1	TRBJ1-2	18	NA	TGTGCCAGCAGCTTAAATAGCGTCGGACAGGGTCGGAACTATGGCTACACCTTC	CASSLNSVGQGRNYGYTF
TRBV29-1	TRBD2	TRBJ2-7	11	NA	TGCAGCGCGGGAGGCGACTACGAGCAGTACTTC	CSAGGDYEQYF
TRBV5-4	NA	TRBJ2-5	15	once	TGTGCCAGCAGCTTGGGGGGACGGGGTCAGGAGACCCAGTACTTC	CASSLGGRGQETQYF
TRBV6-5	NA	TRBJ1-4	14	NA	TGTGCCAGCAGCCTAATGGGGGCCCGGGACATTCTGTTTTTT	CASSLMGARDILFF
TRBV15	TRBD2	TRBJ2-1	14	NA	TGTGCCACCAGGGCTAGCGGGAGGGCCCTTGAGCAGTTCTTC	CATRASGRALEQFF
TRBV21-1	NA	TRBJ2-7	13	NA	TGTGCCAGCAGCAACCAGAGTTACTACGAGCAGTACTTC	CASSNQSYYEQYF
TRBV20-1	NA	TRBJ2-2	11	NA	TGCAGTGCTAGAGTGGTAGGGGAGCTGTTTTTT	CSARVVGELFF
TRBV19	TRBD1	TRBJ1-5	15	NA	TGTGCCAGTAGTATTTTCGGACAGGGTAATCAGCCCCAGCATTTT	CASSIFGQGNQPQHF
TRBV19	TRBD1	TRBJ1-4	13	NA	TGTGCCAGTACCGGGACAGCTAATGAAAAACTGTTTTTT	CASTGTANEKLFF
TRBV30	NA	TRBJ2-7	12	NA	TGTGCCTGGGATCGGGGGGCTTACGAGCAGTACTTC	CAWDRGAYEQYF
TRBV27	NA	TRBJ2-6	17	once	TGTGCCAGCATGTTTTTGGCGGAGCCCTCTGGGGCCAACGTCCTGACTTTC	CASMFLAEPSGANVLTF
TRBV28	TRBD2	TRBJ2-7	16	NA	TGTGCCAGCAGCCGCTTGGCGGGAGAGGGGACCTACGAGCAGTACTTC	CASSRLAGEGTYEQYF
TRBV27	NA	TRBJ2-3	13	NA	TGTGCCAGCAGTTTACCGTCCTCAGATACGCAGTATTTT	CASSLPSSDTQYF
TRBV11-2	TRBD1	TRBJ2-7	14	NA	TGTGCCAGCAGCTTAGATGGACAGGTTTACGAGCAGTACTTC	CASSLDGQVYEQYF
TRBV7-8	NA	TRBJ2-6	17	NA	TGTGCCAGCAGCTTAGGACCGGCAGCCCCTGGGGCCAACGTCCTGACTTTC	CASSLGPAAPGANVLTF
TRBV4-1	TRBD1	TRBJ2-6	16	once	TGCGCCAGCAGGGGGACAGGGGAAGGTGGGGCCAACGTCCTGACTTTC	CASRGTGEGGANVLTF
TRBV13	NA	TRBJ1-2	11	NA	TGTGCCAGCAGCTTAATTCGGGGCTACACCTTC	CASSLIRGYTF
TRBV2	TRBD2	TRBJ2-2	16	NA	TGTGCCAGCAGCTCTGGACTAGCGGGGCCCACCGGGGAGCTGTTTTTT	CASSSGLAGPTGELFF
TRBV9	NA	TRBJ1-1	12	NA	TGTGCCAGCAGCATGGACGGCACTGAAGCTTTCTTT	CASSMDGTEAFF
TRBV7-9	TRBD2	TRBJ2-7	14	NA	TGTGCCAGCAGCCCAGCGGGAGACGTGGGAAGCGAGAGCTTC	CASSPAGDVGSESF
TRBV6-4	TRBD1	TRBJ1-4	16	NA	TGTGCCAGCACCTATAACTCAGGGGGCCTCAATGAAAAACTGTTTTTT	CASTYNSGGLNEKLFF
TRBV27	NA	TRBJ2-6	16	NA	TGTGCCAGCAGTTTATCCGCCGGGGCTGGGGCCAACGTCCTGACTTTC	CASSLSAGAGANVLTF
TRBV19	NA	TRBJ2-3	15	NA	TGTGCCAGTAGTATGATACAGGGATACACAGATACGCAGTATTTT	CASSMIQGYTDTQYF
TRBV9	TRBD1	TRBJ1-3	15	NA	TGTGCCAGCGGGACAGGGGGCTCCTCTGGAAACACCATATATTTT	CASGTGGSSGNTIYF
TRBV27	TRBD1	TRBJ2-7	13	NA	TGTGCCAGCAGTCCCGGGACAGCCTACGAGCAGTACTTC	CASSPGTAYEQYF
TRBV7-6	NA	TRBJ2-2	13	NA	TGTGCCAGCAGCCGGACAGTGGGCGGGGAGCTGTTTTTT	CASSRTVGGELFF
TRBV5-4	NA	TRBJ2-7	11	few	TGTGCCAGCAGCTCGAACTACGAGCAGTACTTC	CASSSNYEQYF